Described below is a single T cell receptor beta chain sequence and its context. The germline V and J ends were trimmed by 0 bases and 3 bases, with 7 bases remaining between them. The germline CDR1 and CDR2 sequences are MNHNS and SASEGT. The CDR3 is 14 residues long. Under the authors' procedure: Reference gene primer amplification yielded estimated nucleated cell counts. Only in-frame clones appear in the TCRdb table, and some are missing; sequencing was by immunoSEQ multiplex PCR. The DNA gave D and trimming, while V, J and clone size come from that table. Among about 170,000 clones, 83% were seen once, and the ten largest hold about 2%. This sample stems from a study of blood T cell repertoires in COVID-19. Across the study: COVID-19 samples, acute and convalescent, were from the United States, Italy and Spain. The analysed material was cDNA or gDNA that came from T cells, B-cell-depleted T cells, or PBMCs.

This TCR derives from a woman of 80 years or more with acute or convalescent COVID-19. Sequenced material: peripheral blood. The V gene is TRBV6-1, the J gene TRBJ2-3; D is perhaps TRBD1 (5 bases). CDR3 in DNA: TGTGCCAGCAGTGAAGCTCCAGGGACAGATACGCAGTATTTT. Its protein product is CASSEAPGTDTQYF.